One sample yielded the 27 T cell receptor beta chains listed below, sequenced in a study of T cells in Graves' hyperthyroidism and ophthalmopathy. Researchers took RNA transcripts and amplified the TCR beta CDR3 regions from them. The HTBI primer set drove a first-round RT-PCR of the TCR CDR3. TCRdb recomputed calls from the multiplex PCR reads with MiXCR, one row per CDR3 protein. The table lists 660,000 or so distinct CDR3 sequences, about 20% of them singletons, with under 35% in the top ten. Sequenced material: blood. Source of these receptors: a man aged 30-40 years with Graves' ophthalmopathy.

This clonotype was seen only a few times. The genes are TRBV28 and TRBJ1-3, with TRBD1 matching 7 bases. This CDR3 contains 14 residues. In germline, CDR1 is MDHEN, CDR2 SYDVKM. After removal of 6 bases from V and 5 bases from J, the junction contained 7 bases not matched to a gene. CDR3 bases: TGTGCCAGCAGGCCACAGGGGCGGAGAAACACCATATATTTT. Its translation: CASRPQGRRNTIYF.

In its sample, this clonotype was seen a few times. The chain carries TRBV27 and TRBJ2-5, with unresolved D. The CDR3 consists of 15 residues. V was pared by 4 bases and J by 2 bases, with 14 bases between. The germline V gene encodes CDR1 MNHEY and CDR2 SMNVEV (reference sequence). The chain's CDR3 is CASSSHRAIQETQYF. CDR3 bases: TGTGCCAGCAGTTCCCACCGAGCAATTCAAGAGACCCAGTACTTC.

This clonotype was seen many times. The chain couples TRBV27 to TRBJ2-7, with TRBD1 matching 8 bases. Per germline, CDR1 MNHEY and CDR2 SMNVEV (reference sequence). Unmatched junction bases numbered 19, after V lost 6 bases and J lost 6 bases. This CDR3 contains 17 residues. CDR3 amino acids: CASRQKATGTGVGEQYF. The CDR3 coding sequence is TGTGCCAGCAGACAGAAAGCAACCGGGACAGGCGTTGGCGAGCAGTACTTC.

J is TRBJ2-7 and V is TRBV12-5, with D maybe TRBD1 (5 bases). V shed 11 bases and J shed 9 bases, with 14 bases lying between them. Germline CDR1 is LGHNT and CDR2 is FRNRAP. The CDR3 sequence is 10 residues long. In DNA form, the CDR3 reads TGTGCTTCCCAGGGTCAGGGGCAGTACTTC. It specifies CASQGQGQYF.

This clonotype has more than one count but fewer than ten. This sequence joins TRBV7-6 and TRBJ2-5; D may be TRBD2 (7 bases). This CDR3 contains 12 residues. Germline assignment: CDR1 SGHVS and CDR2 FNYEAQ. Trimming removed 6 bases at V and 5 bases at J, with 10 bases between. DNA for the CDR3: TGTGCCAGCAGTGCGGGGGCGGAGACCCAGTACTTC. It yields the protein CASSAGAETQYF. The variable domain in full, completed from reference TRBV7-6 and TRBJ2-5, reads GAGVSQSPRYKVTKRGQDVALRCDPISGHVSLYWYRQALGQGPEFLTYFNYEAQQDKSGLPNDRFSAERPEGSISTLTIQRTEQRDSAMYRCASSAGAETQYFGPGTRLLVL.

About this clonotype: A read error may explain this, as a much larger clone is one base away. The rearrangement uses TRBV20-1 and TRBJ2-3, with 9 nucleotides matching TRBD2. Germline CDR1 DFQATT, CDR2 SNEGSKA (reference sequence). V lost 1 base, J lost 1 base, and 12 bases stayed unmatched. This CDR3 comprises 18 residues. In DNA form, the CDR3 reads TGCAGTGCTAGAGGGACCCAAAGCGGGAGGAAAGGCACAGATACGCAGTATTTT. It codes for CSARGTQSGRKGTDTQYF.

For this clonotype: The junction and the germline gene differ at one end; a read error may be behind it. V usage is TRBV7-9 and J usage is TRBJ1-2; tentative D call: TRBD1 (5 bases). The CDR3 sequence is 14 residues long. From germline, CDR1 is SEHNR and CDR2 FQNEAQ (reference sequence). CDR3 in amino acids: CASSQGQRDYGCTF. For the CDR3, the DNA is TGTGCCAGCAGCCAAGGGCAGAGGGACTATGGCTGCACCTTC.

This sequence joins TRBV20-1 and TRBJ2-1; D unclear. Trimming removed 0 bases at V and 2 bases at J, with 8 bases between. The germline V gene encodes CDR1 DFQATT and CDR2 SNEGSKA (reference sequence). The CDR3 runs to 14 residues. The CDR3 DNA follows: TGCAGTGCTAGAGAGCCAATCACCTACAATGAGCAGTTCTTC. Its protein is CSAREPITYNEQFF.

J is TRBJ2-1 and V is TRBV7-9; 9 bases map to TRBD2. The CDR3 runs 15 residues. Per germline, CDR1 SEHNR and CDR2 FQNEAQ (reference sequence). V trimming: 5 bases; J trimming: 6 bases; junction bases outside the gene matches: 8. CDR3 nucleotides: TGTGCCAGCAGCCCACTTAGCGGGAGTTTCAATGAGCAGTTCTTC. Protein product: CASSPLSGSFNEQFF.

The rearrangement links TRBV15 to TRBJ2-6, with D perhaps TRBD1 (6 bases). V gave up 0 bases and J gave up 1 base, with 13 bases separating them. The germline gives CDR1 LNHNV, CDR2 YYDKDF (reference sequence). The CDR3 length is 18 residues. The CDR3 region has the DNA TGTGCCACCAGCAGAGATATACAGGGAGAGTCTGGGGCCAACGTCCTGACTTTC. Protein product: CATSRDIQGESGANVLTF.

This chain joins TRBV5-1 and TRBJ2-7; TRBD1 matches 7 bases. The germline V gene encodes CDR1 SGHRS and CDR2 YFSETQ. V lost 4 bases and J lost 4; bases outside the gene matches: 5. This CDR3 has 13 residues. The CDR3 DNA reads TGCGCCAGCAGCGTAGACAGGGTTTACGAGCAGTACTTC. This translates into CASSVDRVYEQYF.

Concerning this clonotype: One end of the junction varies from germline; a read error may be responsible. The V call is TRBV10-2, the J call TRBJ1-3; 10 bases are a match to TRBD1. The CDR3 spans 16 residues. Germline lookup yields CDR1 WSHSY and CDR2 SAAADI. In DNA form, the CDR3 reads TGTGCCAGCAGTTCCTTGGGACAGGGGTCCGGAAACACCATATATTTT. This codes for CASSSLGQGSGNTIYF.

V usage is TRBV6-9 and J usage is TRBJ2-7; maybe TRBD1 (5 bases). The CDR3 is made up of 13 amino acids. V lost 6 bases, J lost 5 bases, and 14 bases lay in between. Germline V gene sequence: CDR1 MNHGY, CDR2 SVAAGI. In DNA, the CDR3 is TGTGCCAGCAGCTACTTACTGGGGCACGAGCAGTACTTC. Translating gives CASSYLLGHEQYF.

This rearrangement joins TRBV27 to TRBJ2-1; no definite D call. In germline, CDR1 is MNHEY, CDR2 SMNVEV (reference sequence). V was shortened by 3 bases and J by 2 bases, with 14 bases between the two germline ends. The CDR3 spans 16 residues. CDR3 in DNA: TGTGCCAGCAGTTTCCTCCGAAGCGATACCTACAATGAGCAGTTCTTC. It encodes CASSFLRSDTYNEQFF.

This clonotype was detected ten times or more. The CDR3 DNA follows: TGCAGTGCTAGAGAACTAGCGGGAGGCACAGATACGCAGTATTTT. Protein product: CSARELAGGTDTQYF. The gene calls are TRBV20-1 and TRBJ2-3; 11 bases match TRBD2. Germline CDR1 and CDR2: DFQATT and SNEGSKA (reference sequence). The CDR3 totals 15 residues. After removal of 0 bases from V and 1 base from J, the junction contained 0 bases not matched to a gene.

The chain joins TRBV28 to TRBJ1-1; 8 bases align to TRBD1. The CDR3 extends over 14 amino acids. V lost 4 bases and J lost 5; bases outside the gene matches: 6. Germline V lookup: CDR1 MDHEN, CDR2 SYDVKM. The CDR3 here is CASSYRGMGTEAFF. CDR3 sequence (DNA): TGTGCCAGCAGTTACAGGGGGATGGGGACTGAAGCTTTCTTT.

V is TRBV29-1 and J is TRBJ2-5; 12 bases agree with TRBD2. This CDR3 region has 15 residues. The germline gives CDR1 SQVTM, CDR2 ANQGSEA. V lost 2 bases, J lost 3 bases, and 4 bases stayed unmatched. CDR3 DNA sequence: TGCAGCGTTGAAAGACTAGCGGGAGCAGAAGAGACCCAGTACTTC. This codes for CSVERLAGAEETQYF.

A few counts support this clonotype. This chain joins TRBV7-9 and TRBJ1-3, with D possibly matching TRBD1 (5 bases). From germline, CDR1 is SEHNR and CDR2 FQNEAQ (reference sequence). The CDR3 is made up of 16 amino acids. V lost 5 bases and J lost 0, with 14 bases in between. CDR3 DNA: TGTGCCAGCAGCCAACCGGGACTGAGCTCTGGAAACACCATATATTTT. Protein product: CASSQPGLSSGNTIYF.

The table lists this clonotype with many counts. The chain links TRBV28 to TRBJ1-1; D may be TRBD1 (5 bases). The CDR3 spans 16 residues. V shed 3 bases and J shed 0 bases, with 14 bases lying between them. Germline V gene lookup returns CDR1 MDHEN and CDR2 SYDVKM. For the CDR3, the DNA is TGTGCCAGCAGTTTCGGGCAGGGCCCGATGAACACTGAAGCTTTCTTT. This translates into CASSFGQGPMNTEAFF.

The CDR3 coding sequence is TGTGCCAGCAGCCAAGAAATTAGGCTAGCCGGCAATGAGCAGTTCTTC. It is translated as CASSQEIRLAGNEQFF. The V call is TRBV3-1, the J call TRBJ2-1, with a tentative D call TRBD2 (5 bases). V was shortened by 0 bases and J by 6 bases, with 15 bases between the two germline ends. The germline V gene has CDR1 LGHDT and CDR2 YNNKEL (reference sequence). CDR3 length: 16 amino acids.

This clonotype was observed a handful of times. V gene TRBV20-1 combines with J gene TRBJ2-7; TRBD2 agrees at 8 bases. Germline trimming cut 6 bases from V and 4 bases from J; bases unmatched to any gene: 8. The CDR3 is 13 residues long. From germline, CDR1 is DFQATT and CDR2 SNEGSKA (reference sequence). CDR3 loop: CSAAGVVGYEQYF. CDR3 DNA sequence: TGCAGTGCAGCGGGAGTGGTCGGGTACGAGCAGTACTTC.

This clonotype showed up just a few times. The V call is TRBV13, the J call TRBJ2-1; D gene unclear. V dropped 5 bases and J dropped 6 bases, with 14 bases sitting between them. The CDR3 sequence is 14 residues long. Germline CDR1 is PRHDT and CDR2 is FYEKMQ (reference sequence). The CDR3 is CASSAPHLSNEQFF. The CDR3, as DNA: TGTGCCAGCAGCGCCCCTCATCTCTCCAATGAGCAGTTCTTC.

The table lists this clonotype with a few counts. The V gene is TRBV20-1, the J gene TRBJ2-1; no clear D gene. Germline V gives CDR1 DFQATT, CDR2 SNEGSKA (reference sequence). V was trimmed by 3 bases and J by 0 bases, leaving 12 bases between them. The CDR3 runs to 15 residues. CDR3: CSASWVVGSYNEQFF. The CDR3 DNA sequence: TGCAGTGCTAGCTGGGTTGTGGGCTCCTACAATGAGCAGTTCTTC.

This chain joins TRBV5-1 and TRBJ2-2, with D uncertain. The length of the CDR3 is 13 residues. V shed 3 bases and J shed 4 bases, with 7 bases lying between them. Per the germline V gene, CDR1 is SGHRS and CDR2 is YFSETQ. CDR3 region: CASSSNPTGELFF. The DNA for the CDR3 is TGCGCCAGCAGCTCTAATCCCACCGGGGAGCTGTTTTTT.

In DNA form, the CDR3 reads TGTGCCAGCAGCCAAGACAACTCCGGGACGATCTACGAGCAGTACTTC. Translated: CASSQDNSGTIYEQYF. V is TRBV4-2 and J is TRBJ2-7, with D perhaps being TRBD1 or TRBD2 (5 bases each). The length of the CDR3 is 16 residues. Trimming removed 0 bases from V and 3 bases from J, with 15 bases in between. Germline V gene sequence: CDR1 LGHNA, CDR2 YNFKEQ.

This clonotype was picked up a small number of times. The chain links TRBV4-2 to TRBJ2-3, with 8 bases identical to TRBD2. The germline gives CDR1 LGHNA, CDR2 YNFKEQ. This CDR3 contains 18 residues. V shed 3 bases, J shed 0 bases, and the junction held 11 bases outside the gene matches. The CDR3 is CASSHPSGGHVSTDTQYF. In nucleotides, the CDR3 is TGTGCCAGCAGCCACCCCTCGGGAGGGCATGTCAGCACAGATACGCAGTATTTT.

This clonotype was picked up many times. This chain links TRBV5-1 with TRBJ2-1; 9 nucleotides align to TRBD1. There are 14 residues in the CDR3. J gave up 2 bases and V 6 bases, and 3 bases lay outside the gene matches. Germline V gene lookup returns CDR1 SGHRS and CDR2 YFSETQ. CDR3 nucleotide sequence: TGCGCCAGCACCGGGACAGGGACCTACAATGAGCAGTTCTTC. Its protein product is CASTGTGTYNEQFF.